What follows describes a single TCR beta chain. In its sample, this clonotype was seen many times. The clone's antigen remains unknown. Base qualities are not recorded, but no much larger clone differs from it by a single base. The source of the sample is a study of regulatory T cells in long-lasting Graves disease (TCRdb year 2021). Context from the whole study: To count as having persistent Graves' disease, a patient had to have received antithyroid drug treatment for over 5 years with TSH receptor autoantibodies remaining persistently positive. A total of around 35 samples underwent TCR sequencing: around 13 from persistent and some 20 from newly diagnosed Graves' disease patients. Peripheral blood TCR sequencing and RNA sequencing compared persistent Graves' disease patients with newly diagnosed Graves' disease patients. In the clinical cohort, patients with persistent Graves' disease had used antithyroid drugs for an average of roughly 10 years. The study took place in China and was registered as a clinical trial.

Reading from cysteine to phenylalanine, the CDR3 counts 14 amino acids. CDR3 DNA only is kept here, 42 bases in frame from base 1. CDR1 and CDR2, looked up from the germline V gene, are MNHNS and SASEGT. V and J are trimmed by 7 bases and 3 bases, and the gene matches miss 7 bases of the junction. Receptor amplification or capture employed multiplex PCR. Sequenced on an Illumina HiSeq 4000. To build TCR beta libraries, CDR3 regions were amplified by Arm-PCR using iRepertoire HTBI primers. Before sequencing, the PCR products went through gel purification. Per the original workflow: A total of around 66 TRBV and under 15 TRBJ segments were identified across samples and were used for gene usage analysis of CDR3 amino acid clonotypes. COPE and FqMerger were used to merge the filtered high-quality paired reads into contigs. Contigs were aligned with BLAST to IMGT TRBV, TRBD and TRBJ reference genes, and CDR3 was defined per IMGT. Any clonotype with a frequency above 0.1% was classified as a highly expanded clone. Shannon entropy served as the measure of repertoire diversity, while the Gini coefficient captured V-J evenness. Public clonotypes were defined as clonotypes shared by more than one individual. Using fastp at Q25 and MiXCR, TCRdb reprocessed the public reads and kept productive beta chains. Each entry merges the rows of one CDR3 protein and shows their most common DNA and genes. TCRdb, rather than the study authors, made the V and J calls. The sample includes about 460,000 distinct CDR3 sequences, with about 20% observed a single time. The leading ten clones occupy around 14% of the sample.

The sample's time point label, decoded: persistent/refractory GD, antithyroid drugs over 5 years with positive TRAb. For both TCR sequencing and RNA sequencing, RNA was extracted from PBMCs in TRIzol. Graves' disease was diagnosed according to American Thyroid Association guidelines. The patients came from an endocrinology department in Xi'an, China. Each patient gave around 9.2 milliliters of peripheral blood, collected in an EDTA anticoagulant tube. Ficoll Paque Plus density gradient separation was used to isolate PBMCs, and no further T cell sorting was done. RNA quality was checked with an Agilent 2100 Bioanalyzer and agarose gel, and concentration with a NanoDrop 2000. The full study reports these points: Persistent patients shared more public clonotypes among themselves (under 3,000) than newly diagnosed patients did (nearly 1,000). Compared with newly diagnosed patients, persistent Graves' disease patients had lower TCR Shannon entropy and fewer highly expanded clones, which suggests clonal expansion. Persistent disease showed preferential use of TRBV28, TRBJ1-2 and TRBJ2-5, whereas newly diagnosed disease favored TRBV20-1 and TRBJ2-1. Only peripheral blood was studied, because thyroid tissue, the primary lesion, was inaccessible. Only the TCR beta chain was sequenced and analyzed. The authors noted that the small sample size was a limitation that may lower accuracy.

The rearrangement joined TRBV6-1 to TRBJ1-1, and TRBD1 aligns with 8 junction nucleotides. This TCR derives from a female donor with Graves disease. Sequenced material: peripheral blood mononuclear cells (PBMCs), taken when the disease was refractory, from a patient treated with antithyroid drugs. The CDR3 protein sequence reads: CASIPGTGDTEAFF. The sequenced DNA is TGTGCCAGCATCCCAGGGACAGGCGACACTGAAGCTTTCTTT.